This T cell receptor (beta chain) was sequenced in a study of T cells in Graves' hyperthyroidism and ophthalmopathy. It was uncontrolled infection, other autoimmune disease, pregnancy or lactation that excluded patients. The PBMCs studied were ones that came from 9 to 10 ml fresh peripheral blood. At least ten counts were recorded for this clonotype. This CDR3 spans 13 amino acids. Germline lookup yields CDR1 MDHEN and CDR2 SYDVKM. Trimming cost V 4 bases and J 5 bases, with 11 bases left between them. Amplified regions were TCR beta CDR3 sequences from RNA transcripts. The HTBI primer set drove a first-round RT-PCR of the TCR CDR3. MiXCR was run by TCRdb on the multiplex PCR reads, yielding one entry per CDR3 protein. The sample lists about 290,000 distinct CDR3 sequences, about 16% occurring once.

The chain couples TRBV28 to TRBJ2-5; a possible D gene is TRBD1 (5 bases). The sequence came from a woman aged 45 to 65 with Graves' hyperthyroidism that later progressed to Graves' ophthalmopathy. Sequencing input: blood. The CDR3 reads CASSSTEKETQYF. The CDR3 coding sequence is TGTGCCAGCAGTTCGACAGAGAAGGAGACCCAGTACTTC.